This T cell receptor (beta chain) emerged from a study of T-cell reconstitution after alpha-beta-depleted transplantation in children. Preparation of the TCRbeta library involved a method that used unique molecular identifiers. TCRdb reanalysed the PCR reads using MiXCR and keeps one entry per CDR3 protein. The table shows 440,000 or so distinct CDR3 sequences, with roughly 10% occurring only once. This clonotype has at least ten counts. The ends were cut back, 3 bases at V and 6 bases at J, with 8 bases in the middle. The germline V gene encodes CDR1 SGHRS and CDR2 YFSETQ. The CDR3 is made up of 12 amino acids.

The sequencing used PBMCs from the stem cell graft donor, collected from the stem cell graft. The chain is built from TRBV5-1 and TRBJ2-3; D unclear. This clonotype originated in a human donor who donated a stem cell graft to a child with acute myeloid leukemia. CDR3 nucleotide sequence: TGCGCCAGCAGCTCGACATGGGATACGCAGTATTTT. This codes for CASSSTWDTQYF.